Detailed here is one TCR beta chain. This sample was included in a study of control samples from healthy donors and cancer patients. Germline CDR1 is WSHSY and CDR2 is SAAADI. V shed 4 bases, J shed 4 bases, and the junction held 6 bases outside the gene matches. The CDR3 runs 16 residues. The repertoire was sequenced with immunoSEQ multiplex PCR; TCRdb's copy has only in-frame clones and lacks some. The repertoire holds around 100,000 clones, around 89% seen once, with 7.8% in the top ten. The clonotype originates from a man aged 30 to 39 in good health. This chain joins TRBV10-2 and TRBJ2-3; 12 bases are a match to TRBD2. The sample comprised blood. The CDR3 region is CASSARGLAGADTQYF. In nucleotides, the CDR3 is TGCGCCAGCAGTGCCAGGGGACTAGCGGGTGCAGATACGCAGTATTTT.